The rows below give T cell receptor beta chains drawn from one sample of a study of early T cells in non-severe SARS-CoV-2 infection. TCRdb re-analysed the 5' RACE reads in MiXCR, keeping a single row per CDR3 protein. In the table there are 35,000 to 40,000 distinct CDR3 sequences, 4.5% to 7% of which are singletons. The sample taken for sequencing was whole blood. These receptors were collected from an adult who was a healthcare worker with PCR-confirmed SARS-CoV-2 infection or an uninfected control (not recorded which). The CDR3 runs from the conserved cysteine through the conserved F or W. A D gene is named only where the DNA matches it firmly. Clone size is stated in some rows and not others, as once, few, many or a class when expanded.

>.|14|.|TRBJ2-2|TRBV27
CASQGRGLTGELFF
TGTGCCAGCCAGGGGAGGGGACTCACCGGGGAGCTGTTTTTT
>TRBD1|16|many|TRBJ1-6|TRBV7-9
CASSPDRGVYNSPLHF
TGTGCCAGCAGCCCGGACAGGGGAGTCTATAATTCACCCCTCCACTTT
>TRBD2|15|.|TRBJ2-7|TRBV6-1
CASSEEASGTPEQYF
TGTGCCAGCAGTGAAGAGGCTAGCGGGACCCCGGAGCAGTACTTC
>TRBD2|16|few|TRBJ2-5|TRBV20-1
CSARAGKASGQETQYF
TGCAGTGCTAGAGCTGGAAAGGCTAGCGGGCAAGAGACCCAGTACTTC
>.|11|many|TRBJ2-7|TRBV5-4
CASSFGAEQYF
TGTGCCAGCAGCTTCGGGGCCGAGCAGTACTTC
>.|16|.|TRBJ2-3|TRBV6-1
CASRPLTGLEADTQYF
TGTGCCAGCAGACCCTTGACGGGGTTGGAGGCAGATACGCAGTATTTT
>.|12|few|TRBJ2-3|TRBV7-2
CASRKGADTQYF
TGTGCCAGCAGAAAGGGGGCAGATACGCAGTATTTT
>.|15|many|TRBJ2-7|TRBV20-1
CSATPQVGWTYEQYF
TGCAGTGCTACCCCCCAGGTGGGGTGGACCTACGAGCAGTACTTC
>.|15|many|TRBJ2-1|TRBV6-1
CASSEVAEGGNEQFF
TGTGCCAGCAGTGAGGTAGCGGAGGGAGGAAATGAGCAGTTCTTC
>.|14|few|TRBJ2-7|TRBV6-2/TRBV6-3
CASSPGTPSYEQYF
TGTGCCAGCAGCCCTGGGACGCCTTCCTACGAGCAGTACTTC
>.|15|many|TRBJ2-5|TRBV3-1
CASSQGSSVSEAQYF
TGTGCCAGCAGCCAAGGAAGCTCCGTCTCCGAGGCCCAGTACTTC
>.|14|many|TRBJ2-3|TRBV7-9
CASSLLGAEGTQYF
TGTGCCAGCAGCCTACTCGGTGCGGAGGGTACGCAGTATTTT
>TRBD2|13|many|TRBJ2-5|TRBV11-2
CASTIAGSETQYF
TGTGCCAGCACCATAGCGGGATCCGAGACCCAGTACTTC
>TRBD2|16|many|TRBJ2-7|TRBV6-5
CASSSRTSGKNYEQYF
TGTGCCAGCAGTTCCCGGACTAGCGGGAAAAACTACGAGCAGTACTTC
>.|12|many|TRBJ2-7|TRBV7-9
CASSLDGGEQYF
TGTGCCAGCAGCTTGGACGGAGGGGAGCAGTACTTC
>TRBD2|14|.|TRBJ2-5|TRBV11-2
CASSVAGGPWTQYF
TGTGCCAGCAGCGTAGCGGGAGGCCCGTGGACCCAGTACTTC
>TRBD2|14|many|TRBJ2-1|TRBV6-1
CASRRAGGPNEQFF
TGTGCCAGCAGAAGAGCGGGAGGGCCTAATGAGCAGTTCTTC
>.|17|few|TRBJ2-2|TRBV9
CASGRRASSANTGELFF
TGTGCCAGCGGGCGGCGGGCATCCTCCGCGAACACCGGGGAGCTGTTTTTT
>.|12|many|TRBJ2-7|TRBV6-2/TRBV6-3
CASITPGYEQYF
TGTGCCAGCATCACCCCGGGTTACGAGCAGTACTTC
>.|14|many|TRBJ2-7|TRBV5-6
CASSFRGTSGEQYF
TGTGCCAGCAGCTTTCGGGGAACCTCGGGCGAGCAGTACTTC
>.|15|few|TRBJ2-5|TRBV9
CASSVEQGRPETQYF
TGTGCCAGCAGCGTAGAGCAGGGGCGCCCAGAGACCCAGTACTTC
>.|16|many|TRBJ2-1|TRBV12-3/TRBV12-4
CASSPPLWELNNEQFF
TGTGCCAGCAGTCCCCCTTTGTGGGAGCTCAACAATGAGCAGTTCTTC
>.|13|many|TRBJ2-7|TRBV30
CAWSVLEGHEQYF
TGTGCCTGGAGTGTACTAGAAGGGCACGAGCAGTACTTC
>.|15|many|TRBJ1-2|TRBV28
CASSLLMGANYGYTF
TGTGCCAGCAGTTTATTGATGGGGGCTAACTATGGCTACACCTTC
>TRBD1|16|medium-sized|TRBJ2-1|TRBV7-6
CASSFLTGDSYNEQFF
TGTGCCAGCAGCTTCCTGACAGGGGACTCCTACAATGAGCAGTTCTTC
>.|12|.|TRBJ2-5|TRBV30
CAWSIGQPTQYF
TGTGCCTGGAGTATAGGACAACCGACCCAGTACTTC
>.|13|few|TRBJ1-6|TRBV7-6
CASSQRLDSPLHF
TGTGCCAGCAGCCAAAGACTTGATTCACCCCTCCACTTT
>TRBD2|13|few|TRBJ2-1|TRBV20-1
CSASPSGHNEQFF
TGCAGTGCTAGCCCTAGCGGTCACAATGAGCAGTTCTTC
>.|15|many|TRBJ2-7|TRBV7-9
CASSPLAGGPVEQYF
TGTGCCAGCAGCCCATTAGCCGGAGGGCCGGTTGAGCAGTACTTC